One sample yielded the 31 T cell receptor beta chains listed below, sequenced in a study of OX40 agonist ivuxolimab in advanced cancers. Using immunoSEQ multiplex PCR, the repertoire was profiled, and TCRdb retains in-frame clones only, with some absent. The data hold 50,000 or so clones, with roughly 84% observed a single time. The source material was CD4+ or CD8+ T cells sorted from blood, sampled in a trial of the OX40 agonist ivuxolimab. The receptors were sampled from an adult with an advanced solid tumor such as melanoma, head and neck, liver or kidney cancer.

The gene calls are TRBV15 and TRBJ1-3; D gene ambiguous. The V and J ends lost 0 bases and 1 base respectively, with 7 bases between them. The CDR3 covers 15 residues. Germline V gene data show CDR1 as LNHNV and CDR2 as YYDKDF (reference sequence). CDR3 in amino acids: CATSRDRSSGNTIYF. The DNA of the CDR3 is TGTGCCACCAGCAGAGATAGAAGTTCTGGAAACACCATATATTTT.

As to this clone: A junction boundary mismatches the germline segment, possibly from a read error. This sample includes further DNA sequences coding for the same CDR3. The CDR3 nucleotides read TGTGCCAGCAGCCTGACATCAGATCAACCCCAGCATTTT. Residues: CASSLTSDQPQHF. The chain recombines TRBV14 with TRBJ1-5; D remains unclear. Germline V CDR1 and CDR2: SGHDN, FVKESK. The CDR3 covers 13 residues.

The rearrangement links TRBV7-9 to TRBJ2-7, with 9 bases that match TRBD1. With V trimmed by 5 bases and J by 6 bases, 5 bases remained unmatched. CDR1 SEHNR and CDR2 FQNEAQ come from the germline V gene (reference sequence). The CDR3 is 13 residues long. The CDR3 sequence is CASSPGQGSEQYF. The DNA of the CDR3 is TGTGCCAGCAGCCCAGGACAGGGGAGCGAGCAGTACTTC.

The V and J genes are TRBV7-9 and TRBJ2-5, with 9 bases identical to TRBD2. V trimming: 1 base; J trimming: 5 bases; junction bases outside the gene matches: 5. The CDR3 has 15 residues. The germline CDR1 and CDR2 sequences are SEHNR and FQNEAQ (reference sequence). CDR3 region: CASSLGSGSRETQYF. Written as DNA, the CDR3 is TGTGCCAGCAGCTTAGGTAGCGGGAGTAGGGAGACCCAGTACTTC.

V is TRBV19 and J is TRBJ1-1; D gene uncertain. Between the trimmed V and J ends, which lost 4 bases and 4 bases, there was a span of 4 bases. This CDR3 spans 11 amino acids. Looked up from germline, CDR1 is LNHDA and CDR2 is SQIVND (reference sequence). The CDR3 nucleotides are TGTGCCAGTAGTAGATTCACTGAAGCTTTCTTT. Its protein is CASSRFTEAFF.

This chain joins TRBV28 and TRBJ1-6; 10 positions match TRBD1. J was trimmed by 3 bases and V by 2 bases; bases with no gene match: 7. The germline CDR1 and CDR2 sequences are MDHEN and SYDVKM. The CDR3 length is 18 residues. The CDR3 spells CASSLGTGAVRYNSPLHF. CDR3 bases: TGTGCCAGCAGTTTAGGGACAGGGGCCGTTCGCTATAATTCACCCCTCCACTTT.

The chain recombines TRBV28 with TRBJ1-2; D not resolved. This CDR3 contains 12 residues. Trimming shortened V by 6 bases and J by 4 bases, and 9 bases separated the two germline ends. The germline gives CDR1 MDHEN, CDR2 SYDVKM. The CDR3 here is CASSPATYGYTF. Here the CDR3 DNA reads TGTGCCAGCAGCCCCGCCACCTATGGCTACACCTTC.

This chain links TRBV7-9 with TRBJ2-1; 15 bases fit TRBD2. J was trimmed by 10 bases and V by 7 bases; bases with no gene match: 14. Germline loops: CDR1 SEHNR, CDR2 FQNEAQ (reference sequence). This CDR3 comprises 17 residues. The CDR3 sequence: CASTPGGLAGGPREQFF. In nucleotides, the CDR3 is TGTGCCAGCACCCCGGGGGGACTAGCGGGGGGCCCCCGGGAGCAGTTCTTC.

This rearrangement joins TRBV28 to TRBJ1-4, with 8 positions matching TRBD1. The CDR3 extends over 17 amino acids. The V segment lost 7 bases and the J segment 7 bases; nucleotides outside the gene matches: 17. In germline, CDR1 is MDHEN, CDR2 SYDVKM. CDR3: CASTPGGLDRDGEKLFF. CDR3 DNA sequence: TGTGCCAGCACCCCGGGGGGATTGGACAGGGACGGTGAAAAACTGTTTTTT.

The V and J genes are TRBV2 and TRBJ2-7; TRBD1 matches at 8 bases. In germline, CDR1 is SNHLY, CDR2 FYNNEI. The CDR3 has 12 residues. Trimming at V came to 7 bases and at J to 7 bases, leaving 6 bases not matched to a gene. The CDR3 loop is CASTRTGLEQYF. DNA of the CDR3: TGTGCCAGCACTAGGACAGGGCTGGAGCAGTACTTC.

This clone was counted a single time. The chain employs TRBV7-3 and TRBJ2-5; D is ambiguous. Germline V CDR1 and CDR2: SGHTA, FQGTGA. This CDR3 is built from 13 residues. Trimming removed 3 bases at V and 4 bases at J, with 9 bases between. The CDR3 reads CASSFYHGETQYF. The CDR3 nucleotides are TGTGCCAGCAGCTTTTACCACGGAGAGACCCAGTACTTC.

The CDR3 reads CATIKTRNYYEQYV. The CDR3 DNA follows: TGTGCCACCATTAAGACTCGAAATTACTACGAGCAGTACGTC. The chain couples TRBV6-4 to TRBJ2-7, with no clear D. V was cut by 10 bases and J by 3 bases, with 19 bases left in between. CDR3 length: 14 residues. The V gene's germline CDR1 is MRHNA and CDR2 SNTAGT.

CDR3 coding DNA: TGTGCCAGCAGTGAAATTAGCGGGGGAGGGCAAAAACTGTTTTTT. Translation: CASSEISGGGQKLFF. The chain has TRBV6-1 and TRBJ1-4, with a possible D match to TRBD1 (5 bases). CDR3 size: 15 residues. The germline V and J ends were trimmed by 2 bases and 9 bases, with 16 bases remaining between them. The germline gives CDR1 MNHNS, CDR2 SASEGT.

The chain joins TRBV19 to TRBJ1-1; no reliable D call. CDR1 and CDR2 from the germline V gene are LNHDA and SQIVND (reference sequence). The V gene lost 4 bases and the J gene lost 1 base, with 10 bases spanning the gap. The CDR3 runs 14 residues. The CDR3 sequence is CASSRVAWNTEAFF. CDR3 bases: TGTGCCAGTAGTAGGGTAGCCTGGAACACTGAAGCTTTCTTT. Full variable domain (remainder filled in from reference TRBV19 and TRBJ1-1): DGGITQSPKYLFRKEGQNVTLSCEQNLNHDAMYWYRQDPGQGLRLIYYSQIVNDFQKGDIAEGYSVSREKKESFPLTVTSAQKNPTAFYLCASSRVAWNTEAFFGQGTRLTVV.

J is TRBJ1-2 and V is TRBV18; D is undetermined. Per the germline V gene, CDR1 is KGHSH and CDR2 is LQKENI. The CDR3 loop spans 17 amino acids. Trimming took 0 bases from V and 10 from J, leaving 24 bases between them. The CDR3 spells CASSPPNQGLLNLDYTF. As DNA, the CDR3 is TGTGCCAGCTCACCACCGAATCAAGGACTACTAAACCTGGACTACACCTTC. The full variable domain, in which reference TRBV18 and TRBJ1-2 provide the parts outside the CDR3, is NAGVMQNPRHLVRRRGQEARLRCSPMKGHSHVYWYRQLPEEGLKFMVYLQKENIIDESGMPKERFSAEFPKEGPSILRIQQVVRGDSAAYFCASSPPNQGLLNLDYTFGSGTRLTVV.

V usage is TRBV2 and J usage is TRBJ2-7, with 10 bases that match TRBD2. This CDR3 region has 14 residues. V shed 4 bases, J shed 7 bases, and the junction held 7 bases outside the gene matches. Germline values: CDR1 SNHLY, CDR2 FYNNEI. The CDR3 DNA reads TGTGCCAGCAGTGGGTCTAGCGGGAGTTGGGAGCAGTACTTC. Translation gives CASSGSSGSWEQYF.

This chain joins TRBV21-1 and TRBJ2-6. TRBV21-1 is classified as a pseudogene. There are 20 residues in the CDR3. The CDR3 region is CASSADRNTGRPLGANVLTF. CDR3 nucleotide sequence: TGTGCCAGCAGCGCCGACCGGAATACAGGGAGGCCCTTGGGGGCCAACGTCCTGACTTTC.

This chain connects TRBV6-5 to TRBJ1-4; the D is unclear. From germline, CDR1 is MNHEY and CDR2 SVGAGI. The CDR3 consists of 15 residues. Trimming left V 5 bases short and J 4 bases short, with 14 bases between. This CDR3 is CASSPSLGLNEKLFF. For the CDR3, the DNA is TGTGCCAGCAGTCCCTCCCTTGGCCTTAATGAAAAACTGTTTTTT.

The chain combines TRBV5-1 with TRBJ1-1; D is uncertain. CDR3 size: 11 residues. V was cut by 5 bases and J by 1 base, with 3 bases left in between. Looked up from germline, CDR1 is SGHRS and CDR2 is YFSETQ. The CDR3 region has the DNA TGCGCCAGCAGGGAGAACACTGAAGCTTTCTTT. Amino acids: CASRENTEAFF.

The rearrangement links TRBV4-1 to TRBJ1-2, with no clear D. The V and J ends lost 2 bases and 1 base respectively, with 11 bases between them. CDR1 and CDR2 from the germline V gene are MGHRA and YSYEKL. The CDR3 has 15 amino acids. This chain's CDR3 is CASSQLGDGNYGYTF. The CDR3 DNA is TGCGCCAGCAGCCAACTCGGAGACGGTAACTATGGCTACACCTTC.

This chain uses TRBV10-3 with TRBJ2-1; 7 bases align to TRBD2. CDR1 and CDR2 from the germline V gene are ENHRY and SYGVKD. This CDR3 has 15 amino acids. V trimming: 2 bases; J trimming: 0 bases; junction bases outside the gene matches: 1. In DNA, the CDR3 is TGTGCCATCAGTGAGGGCGGGAGCTCCTACAATGAGCAGTTCTTC. Protein: CAISEGGSSYNEQFF.

The J gene is TRBJ2-7, the V gene TRBV15; D is ambiguous. Deletions cut 3 bases from V and 3 bases from J, with 27 bases between. The CDR3 contains 19 residues. Germline CDR1 LNHNV, CDR2 YYDKDF (reference sequence). CDR3 amino acids: CATSRQSRMGLVKNYEQYF. In DNA form, the CDR3 reads TGTGCCACCAGCAGGCAGAGTCGTATGGGGTTGGTAAAGAACTACGAGCAGTACTTC.

This chain connects TRBV7-9 to TRBJ2-1; possibly TRBD2 for D (6 bases). CDR3 length: 13 residues. Germline values: CDR1 SEHNR, CDR2 FQNEAQ (reference sequence). Trimming left V 5 bases short and J 4 bases short, with 9 bases between. CDR3: CASSPREYNEQFF. In nucleotides, the CDR3 is TGTGCCAGCAGCCCTCGGGAGTACAATGAGCAGTTCTTC.

The V call is TRBV4-1, the J call TRBJ1-4; 7 positions match TRBD1. This CDR3 has 15 residues. The trim removed 7 bases at V and 1 base at J, leaving 6 bases unmatched. Germline V gene data show CDR1 as MGHRA and CDR2 as YSYEKL. The CDR3 region has the DNA TGCGCCAGCACCGACAGGGTCGAAACTAATGAAAAACTGTTTTTT. It translates to CASTDRVETNEKLFF.

The rearrangement joins TRBV6-6 to TRBJ1-1; 10 bases agree with TRBD1. CDR1 MNHNY and CDR2 SVGAGI come from the germline V gene (reference sequence). With 8 bases clipped from V and 5 bases from J, the junction kept 2 bases outside the gene matches. CDR3 length: 12 amino acids. The chain's CDR3 is CASGTGETEAFF. The CDR3 DNA reads as TGTGCCAGCGGGACAGGGGAGACTGAAGCTTTCTTT.

CDR3 nucleotides: TGCGCCAGCAGCCTTTCTAGCGGGGCGAACACCGGGGAGCTGTTTTTT. It is translated as CASSLSSGANTGELFF. The chain combines TRBV4-1 with TRBJ2-2; TRBD2 aligns across 9 bases. The germline CDR1 and CDR2 sequences are MGHRA and YSYEKL. The CDR3 length is 16 residues. V was clipped by 4 bases and J by 0 bases; unmatched bases: 3.

The chain joins TRBV7-9 to TRBJ2-3; 7 nucleotides agree with TRBD1. V was clipped by 3 bases and J by 9 bases; unmatched bases: 6. The CDR3 length is 13 residues. Per the germline V gene, CDR1 is SEHNR and CDR2 is FQNEAQ (reference sequence). CDR3 sequence: CASSFQGGGTQYF. As DNA, the CDR3 is TGTGCCAGCAGCTTCCAAGGGGGCGGGACGCAGTATTTT. The full variable domain, its missing parts supplied by reference TRBV7-9 and TRBJ2-3, is DTGVSQNPRHKITKRGQNVTFRCDPISEHNRLYWYRQTLGQGPEFLTYFQNEAQLEKSRLLSDRFSAERPKGSFSTLEIQRTEQGDSAMYLCASSFQGGGTQYFGPGTRLTVL.

The chain recombines TRBV7-6 with TRBJ1-2; 10 positions agree with TRBD1. The V gene end was trimmed by 5 bases and the J gene end by 8 bases; junction bases not matched to a gene: 11. The CDR3 length is 15 residues. Germline V gene lookup returns CDR1 SGHVS and CDR2 FNYEAQ. Here the CDR3 DNA reads TGTGCCAGCAGCGCCGTAGCAGGACAGGGGGGCGGCTACACCTTC. Its translation is CASSAVAGQGGGYTF.

The chain carries TRBV29-1 and TRBJ2-3; D is possibly TRBD2 (5 bases). The CDR3 sequence is 13 residues long. Per germline, CDR1 SQVTM and CDR2 ANQGSEA. V was shortened by 4 bases and J by 6 bases, with 14 bases between the two germline ends. The CDR3 reads CSVGRALRDTQYF. The CDR3 DNA reads as TGCAGCGTTGGGCGGGCTTTAAGGGATACGCAGTATTTT.

V usage is TRBV5-6 and J usage is TRBJ1-5; the match to TRBD1 covers 10 bases. CDR1 is SGHDT, CDR2 YYEEEE, per germline. The CDR3 consists of 14 residues. J was trimmed by 6 bases and V by 4 bases; bases with no gene match: 4. CDR3 nucleotides: TGTGCCAGCAGCCAGGACAGGGGGTCTCAGCCCCAGCATTTT. Its protein product is CASSQDRGSQPQHF.

This chain joins TRBV10-3 and TRBJ2-4, with TRBD1 matching 9 bases. J was trimmed by 8 bases and V by 5 bases; bases with no gene match: 4. This CDR3 has 13 amino acids. CDR1 and CDR2 (germline): ENHRY, SYGVKD. The CDR3 here is CAISPDRGDIQYF. CDR3 in DNA: TGTGCCATCAGTCCAGACAGGGGGGACATTCAGTACTTC.